The 5 T cell receptor beta chains below all came from one sample that was sequenced in a study of blood T cell repertoires in COVID-19. Clones were read by immunoSEQ multiplex PCR, and TCRdb kept only the in-frame ones, dropping some. The table has some 270,000 clones, more than 75% seen once; the top ten hold around 1.5%. Input material: peripheral blood. Receptors originate from a woman between 55 and 75 years old who had recovered from COVID-19.

The V gene is TRBV7-2, the J gene TRBJ1-2; D is possibly TRBD1 (6 bases). The CDR3 has 15 amino acids. Trimming removed 4 bases from V and 8 bases from J, with 20 bases in between. Germline CDR1 is SGHTA and CDR2 is FQGNSA. The CDR3 protein is CASSSGGGRREGYTF. CDR3 coding DNA: TGTGCCAGCAGCTCTGGGGGGGGCCGTCGAGAAGGCTACACCTTC.

The J gene is TRBJ2-5, the V gene TRBV11-2; TRBD2 matches at 7 bases. Trimming removed 4 bases from V and 5 bases from J; junction bases left unmatched: 10. CDR1 and CDR2 (germline): SGHAT, FQNNGV. This CDR3 comprises 15 residues. The CDR3 DNA follows: TGTGCCAGCAGCTCAAGGGCCAGCGGGGAGGAGACCCAGTACTTC. Its translation: CASSSRASGEETQYF.

The V and J genes are TRBV18 and TRBJ1-5, with 8 bases lining up with TRBD1. Trimming cost V 3 bases and J 7 bases; bases outside gene matches: 5. Germline-derived CDR1 and CDR2 are KGHSH and LQKENI. This CDR3 is built from 14 residues. As DNA, the CDR3 is TGTGCCAGCTCACCCGGACAGGGCGACCAGCCCCAGCATTTT. It specifies CASSPGQGDQPQHF.

The chain carries TRBV6-4 and TRBJ1-1, with 7 bases fitting TRBD1. CDR1 is MRHNA, CDR2 SNTAGT, per germline. V was clipped by 6 bases and J by 2 bases; unmatched bases: 6. This CDR3 spans 14 amino acids. The CDR3 DNA reads as TGTGCCAGCAGGCCGGGACAGAGTAACACTGAAGCTTTCTTT. Encoded protein: CASRPGQSNTEAFF.

The gene calls are TRBV7-9 and TRBJ1-2, with 8 nucleotides matching TRBD1. CDR1 is SEHNR and CDR2 is FQNEAQ in the germline V gene (reference sequence). The junction had 9 bases not matched to a gene; V was cut back by 5 bases and J by 4 bases. CDR3 length equals 15 residues. CDR3 in amino acids: CASSTRTGRSYGYTF. In nucleotides, the CDR3 is TGTGCCAGCAGCACCCGGACAGGGAGATCCTATGGCTACACCTTC.